The entry that follows covers one T cell receptor (beta chain) sequence. The sample is drawn from a study of blood T cell repertoires in COVID-19. V was pared by 4 bases and J by 5 bases, with 3 bases of the junction left unmatched. This CDR3 comprises 13 residues. CDR1 KGHSH and CDR2 LQKENI come from the germline V gene. Produced via immunoSEQ multiplex PCR; TCRdb's table is partial and in-frame only. The table shows over 70,000 clones, with around 87% occurring only once. The origin of this receptor is a woman at least 80 years old with active or convalescent COVID-19. Sample: peripheral blood. V gene TRBV18 combines with J gene TRBJ2-5, with 8 positions matching TRBD1. CDR3 residues: CASSRGQDETQYF. CDR3 bases: TGTGCCAGCTCACGGGGACAGGATGAGACCCAGTACTTC. Complete variable domain (other parts from reference TRBV18 and TRBJ2-5): NAGVMQNPRHLVRRRGQEARLRCSPMKGHSHVYWYRQLPEEGLKFMVYLQKENIIDESGMPKERFSAEFPKEGPSILRIQQVVRGDSAAYFCASSRGQDETQYFGPGTRLLVL.